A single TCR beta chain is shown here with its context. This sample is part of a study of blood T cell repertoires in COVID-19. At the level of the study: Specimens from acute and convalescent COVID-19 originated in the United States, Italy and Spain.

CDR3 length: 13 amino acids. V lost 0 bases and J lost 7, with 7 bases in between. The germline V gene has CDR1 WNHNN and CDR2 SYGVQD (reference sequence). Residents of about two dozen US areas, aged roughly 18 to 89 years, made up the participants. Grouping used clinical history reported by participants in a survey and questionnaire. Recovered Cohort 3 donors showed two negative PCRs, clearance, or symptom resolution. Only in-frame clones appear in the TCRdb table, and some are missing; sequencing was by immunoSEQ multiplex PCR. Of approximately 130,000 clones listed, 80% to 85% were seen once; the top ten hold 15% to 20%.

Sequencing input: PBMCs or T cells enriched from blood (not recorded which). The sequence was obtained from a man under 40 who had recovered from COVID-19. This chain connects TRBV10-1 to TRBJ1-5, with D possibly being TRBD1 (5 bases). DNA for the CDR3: TGCGCCAGCAGTGAGTCAGGGGAACAGCCCCAGCATTTT. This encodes CASSESGEQPQHF.